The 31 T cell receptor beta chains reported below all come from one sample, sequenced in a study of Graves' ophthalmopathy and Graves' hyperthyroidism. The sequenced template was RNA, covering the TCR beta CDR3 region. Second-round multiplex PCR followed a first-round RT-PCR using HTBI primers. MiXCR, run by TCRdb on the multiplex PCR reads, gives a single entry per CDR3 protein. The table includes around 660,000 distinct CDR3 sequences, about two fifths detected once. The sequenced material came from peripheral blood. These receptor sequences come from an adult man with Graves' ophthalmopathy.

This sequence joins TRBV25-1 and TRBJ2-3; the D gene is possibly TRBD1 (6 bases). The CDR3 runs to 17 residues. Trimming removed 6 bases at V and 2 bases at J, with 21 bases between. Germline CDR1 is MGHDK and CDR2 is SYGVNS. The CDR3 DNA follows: TGTGCCAGCAGCTTGTACGGCGGTCAGGGACACACAGATACGCAGTATTTT. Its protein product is CASSLYGGQGHTDTQYF.

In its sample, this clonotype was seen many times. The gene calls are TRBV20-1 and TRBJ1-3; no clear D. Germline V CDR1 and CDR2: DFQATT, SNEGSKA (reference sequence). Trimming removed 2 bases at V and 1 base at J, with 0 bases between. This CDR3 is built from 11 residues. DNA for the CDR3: TGCAGTGCTAGATCTGGAAACACCATATATTTT. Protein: CSARSGNTIYF.

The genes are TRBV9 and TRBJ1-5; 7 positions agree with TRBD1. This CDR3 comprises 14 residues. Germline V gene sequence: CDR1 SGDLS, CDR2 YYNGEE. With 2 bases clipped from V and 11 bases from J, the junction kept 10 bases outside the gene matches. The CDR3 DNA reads TGTGCCAGCAGCGTTTCCAGGGGGGAAGAGACCCAGCATTTT. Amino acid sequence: CASSVSRGEETQHF.

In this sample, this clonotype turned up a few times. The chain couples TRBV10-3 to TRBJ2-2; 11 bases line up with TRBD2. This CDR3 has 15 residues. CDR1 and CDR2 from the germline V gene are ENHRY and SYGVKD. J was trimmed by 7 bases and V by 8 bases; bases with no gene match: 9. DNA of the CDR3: TGTGCCATCCTTACTAGCGGGAGTCGTAACGGGGAGCTGTTTTTT. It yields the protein CAILTSGSRNGELFF.

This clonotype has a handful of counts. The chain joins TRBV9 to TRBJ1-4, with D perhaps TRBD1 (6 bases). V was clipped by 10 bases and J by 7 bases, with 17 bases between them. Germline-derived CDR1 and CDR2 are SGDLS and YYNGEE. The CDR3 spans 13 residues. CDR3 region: CALTLGGGEKLFF. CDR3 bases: TGTGCCTTAACCCTCGGAGGGGGTGAAAAACTGTTTTTT.

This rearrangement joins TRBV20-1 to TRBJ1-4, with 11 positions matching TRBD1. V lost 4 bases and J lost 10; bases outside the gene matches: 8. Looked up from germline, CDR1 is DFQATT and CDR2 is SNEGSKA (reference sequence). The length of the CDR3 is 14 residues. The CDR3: CSAIPGQGGGKLFF. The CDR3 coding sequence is TGCAGTGCTATTCCGGGACAGGGGGGTGGAAAACTGTTTTTT.

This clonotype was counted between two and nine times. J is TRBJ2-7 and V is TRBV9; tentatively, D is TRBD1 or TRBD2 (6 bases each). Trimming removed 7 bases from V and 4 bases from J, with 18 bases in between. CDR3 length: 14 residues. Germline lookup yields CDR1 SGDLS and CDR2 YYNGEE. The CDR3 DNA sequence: TGTGCCAGCTCCCCCCCGGGGGCGAGGTACGAGCAGTACTTC. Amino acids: CASSPPGARYEQYF. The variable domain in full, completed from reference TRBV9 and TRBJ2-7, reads DSGVTQTPKHLITATGQRVTLRCSPRSGDLSVYWYQQSLDQGLQFLIQYYNGEERAKGNILERFSAQQFPDLHSELNLSSLELGDSALYFCASSPPGARYEQYFGPGTRLTVT.

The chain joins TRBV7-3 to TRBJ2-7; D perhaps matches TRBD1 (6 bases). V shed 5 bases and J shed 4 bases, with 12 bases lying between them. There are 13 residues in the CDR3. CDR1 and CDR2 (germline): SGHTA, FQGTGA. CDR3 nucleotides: TGTGCCAGCAGCCACCCCCAGGGGTACGAGCAGTACTTC. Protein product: CASSHPQGYEQYF.

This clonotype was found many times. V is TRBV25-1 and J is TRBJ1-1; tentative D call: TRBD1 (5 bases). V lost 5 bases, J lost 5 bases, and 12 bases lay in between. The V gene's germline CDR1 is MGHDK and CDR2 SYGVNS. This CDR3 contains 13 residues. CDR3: CASSLQGGTEAFF. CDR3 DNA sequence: TGTGCCAGCAGTTTGCAGGGAGGGACTGAAGCTTTCTTT.

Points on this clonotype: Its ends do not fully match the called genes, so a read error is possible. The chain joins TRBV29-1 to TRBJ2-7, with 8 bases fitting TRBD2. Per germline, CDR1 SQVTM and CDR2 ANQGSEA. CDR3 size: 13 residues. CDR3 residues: CSFDSGTSYEQYF. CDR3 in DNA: TGCAGCTTTGATAGCGGGACTTCCTACGAGCAGTACTTC.

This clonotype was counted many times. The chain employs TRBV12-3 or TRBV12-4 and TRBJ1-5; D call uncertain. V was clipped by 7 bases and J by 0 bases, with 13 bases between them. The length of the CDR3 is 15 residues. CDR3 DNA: TGTGCCAGCACCCAGGACGTTGGTAGCAATCAGCCCCAGCATTTT. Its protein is CASTQDVGSNQPQHF.

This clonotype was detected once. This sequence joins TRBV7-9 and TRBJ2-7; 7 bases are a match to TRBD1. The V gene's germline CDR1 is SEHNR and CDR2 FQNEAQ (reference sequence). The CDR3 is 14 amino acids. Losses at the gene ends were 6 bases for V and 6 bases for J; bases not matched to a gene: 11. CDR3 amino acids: CASSAHRGETEQYF. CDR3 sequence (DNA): TGTGCCAGCAGTGCTCACAGGGGCGAGACCGAGCAGTACTTC.

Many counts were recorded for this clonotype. The CDR3: CASSLRGRGYGYTF. The CDR3 DNA follows: TGTGCCAGCAGCCTCAGGGGGCGCGGCTATGGCTACACCTTC. The rearrangement uses TRBV2 and TRBJ1-2, with 8 bases that match TRBD1. In germline, CDR1 is SNHLY, CDR2 FYNNEI. There are 14 residues in the CDR3. V lost 6 bases and J lost 4; bases outside the gene matches: 7.

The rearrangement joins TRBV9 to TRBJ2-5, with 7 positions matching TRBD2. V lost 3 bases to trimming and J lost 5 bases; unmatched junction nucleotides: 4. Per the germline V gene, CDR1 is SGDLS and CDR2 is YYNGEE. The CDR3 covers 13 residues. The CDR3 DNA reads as TGTGCCAGCAGCGAGCTAGCGGCGGAGACCCAGTACTTC. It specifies CASSELAAETQYF.

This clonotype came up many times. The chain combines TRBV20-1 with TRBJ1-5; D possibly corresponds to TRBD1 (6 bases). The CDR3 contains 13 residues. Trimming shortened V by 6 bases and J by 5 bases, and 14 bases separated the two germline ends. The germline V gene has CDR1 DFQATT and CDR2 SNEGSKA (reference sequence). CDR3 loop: CSAGGGADQPQHF. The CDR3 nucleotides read TGCAGTGCCGGAGGGGGGGCCGATCAGCCCCAGCATTTT.

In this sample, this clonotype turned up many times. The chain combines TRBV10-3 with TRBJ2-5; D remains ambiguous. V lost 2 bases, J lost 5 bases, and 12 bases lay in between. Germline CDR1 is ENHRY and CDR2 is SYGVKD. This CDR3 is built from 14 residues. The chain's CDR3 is CAISEDRTWETQYF. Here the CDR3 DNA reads TGTGCCATCAGTGAGGACCGAACCTGGGAGACCCAGTACTTC.

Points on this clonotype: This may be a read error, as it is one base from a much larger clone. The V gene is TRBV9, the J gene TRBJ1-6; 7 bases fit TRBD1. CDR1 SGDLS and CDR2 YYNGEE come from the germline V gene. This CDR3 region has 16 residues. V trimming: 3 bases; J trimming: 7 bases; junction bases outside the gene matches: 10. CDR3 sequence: CASSAAGDRSNSPLHF. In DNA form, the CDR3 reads TGTGCCAGCAGCGCAGCGGGGGACAGATCCAATTCACCCCTCCACTTT.

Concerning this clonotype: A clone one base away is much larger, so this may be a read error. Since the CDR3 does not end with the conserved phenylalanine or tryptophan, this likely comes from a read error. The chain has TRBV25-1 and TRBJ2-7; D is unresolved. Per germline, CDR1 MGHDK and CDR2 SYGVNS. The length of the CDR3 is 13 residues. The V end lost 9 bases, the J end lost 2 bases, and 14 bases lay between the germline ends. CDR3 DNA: TGTGCCAGTAGTATAACAGCTACCTACGAGCAGTACCTC. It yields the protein CASSITATYEQYL.

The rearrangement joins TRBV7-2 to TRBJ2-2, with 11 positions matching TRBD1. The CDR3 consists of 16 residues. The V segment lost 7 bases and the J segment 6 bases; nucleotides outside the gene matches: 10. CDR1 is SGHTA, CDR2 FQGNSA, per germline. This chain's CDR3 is CASNLLGQGAAGELFF. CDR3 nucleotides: TGTGCCAGCAACCTACTCGGACAGGGGGCGGCCGGGGAGCTGTTTTTT.

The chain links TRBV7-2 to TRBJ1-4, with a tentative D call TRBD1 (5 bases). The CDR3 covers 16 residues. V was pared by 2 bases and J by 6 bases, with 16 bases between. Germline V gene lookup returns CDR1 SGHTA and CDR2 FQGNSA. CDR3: CASSLSQGDTHEKLFF. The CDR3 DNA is TGTGCCAGCAGCTTAAGTCAGGGTGACACTCATGAAAAACTGTTTTTT.

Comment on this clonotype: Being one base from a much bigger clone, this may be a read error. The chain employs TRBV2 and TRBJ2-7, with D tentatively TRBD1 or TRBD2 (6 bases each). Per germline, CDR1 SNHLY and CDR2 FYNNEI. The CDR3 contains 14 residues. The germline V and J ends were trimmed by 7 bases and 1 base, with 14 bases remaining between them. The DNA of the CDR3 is TGTGCCAGCATCGGGGGCGGAGTTTCCTACGAGCAGTACTTC. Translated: CASIGGGVSYEQYF. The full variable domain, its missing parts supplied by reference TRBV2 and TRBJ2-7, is EPEVTQTPSHQVTQMGQEVILRCVPISNHLYFYWYRQILGQKVEFLVSFYNNEISEKSEIFDDQFSVERPDGSNFTLKIRSTKLEDSAMYFCASIGGGVSYEQYFGPGTRLTVT.

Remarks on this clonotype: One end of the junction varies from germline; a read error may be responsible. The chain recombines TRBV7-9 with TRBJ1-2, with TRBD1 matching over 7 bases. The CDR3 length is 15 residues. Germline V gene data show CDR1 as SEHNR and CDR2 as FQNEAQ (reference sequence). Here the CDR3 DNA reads TGCGCCAGCAGCCAACCTCGGGACAGTAACTATGGCTACACCTTC. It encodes CASSQPRDSNYGYTF.

The CDR3: CASSPGGGQAGGDSGANVLTF. The CDR3, as DNA: TGCGCCAGCAGCCCTGGAGGGGGGCAGGCCGGGGGTGACTCTGGGGCCAACGTCCTGACTTTC. The chain has TRBV5-1 and TRBJ2-6, with D possibly called TRBD1 or TRBD2 (6 bases each). The germline V gene encodes CDR1 SGHRS and CDR2 YFSETQ. The CDR3 has 21 residues. V lost 4 bases to trimming and J lost 0 bases, with 26 bases between them.

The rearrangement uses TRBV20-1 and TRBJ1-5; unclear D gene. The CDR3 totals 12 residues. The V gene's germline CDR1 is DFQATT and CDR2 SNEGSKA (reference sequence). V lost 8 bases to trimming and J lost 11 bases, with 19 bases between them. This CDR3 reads CSLAGGAETQHF. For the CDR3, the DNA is TGCAGTTTGGCGGGAGGAGCAGAGACCCAGCATTTT.

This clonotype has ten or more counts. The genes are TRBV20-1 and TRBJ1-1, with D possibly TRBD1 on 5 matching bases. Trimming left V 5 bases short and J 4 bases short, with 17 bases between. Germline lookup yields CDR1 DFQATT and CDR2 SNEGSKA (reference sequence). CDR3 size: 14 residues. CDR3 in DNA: TGCAGTGCTGAGGACGCCCAGGGCAGCACTGAAGCTTTCTTT. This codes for CSAEDAQGSTEAFF.

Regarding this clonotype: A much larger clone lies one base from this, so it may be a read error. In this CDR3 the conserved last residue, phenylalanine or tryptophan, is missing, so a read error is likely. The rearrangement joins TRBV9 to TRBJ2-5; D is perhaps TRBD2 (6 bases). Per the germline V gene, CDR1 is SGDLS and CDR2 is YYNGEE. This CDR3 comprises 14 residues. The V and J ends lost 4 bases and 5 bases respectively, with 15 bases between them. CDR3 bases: TGTGCCAGCAGCTTATTTACTAGCAGCGAGACCCAGTACCTC. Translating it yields CASSLFTSSETQYL.

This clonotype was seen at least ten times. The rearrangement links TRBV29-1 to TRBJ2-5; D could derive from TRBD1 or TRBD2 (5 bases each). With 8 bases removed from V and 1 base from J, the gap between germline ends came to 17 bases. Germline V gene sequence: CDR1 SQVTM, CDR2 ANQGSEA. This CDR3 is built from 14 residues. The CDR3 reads CSHRETDTQETQYF. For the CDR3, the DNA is TGCAGCCATAGGGAGACAGACACCCAAGAGACCCAGTACTTC.

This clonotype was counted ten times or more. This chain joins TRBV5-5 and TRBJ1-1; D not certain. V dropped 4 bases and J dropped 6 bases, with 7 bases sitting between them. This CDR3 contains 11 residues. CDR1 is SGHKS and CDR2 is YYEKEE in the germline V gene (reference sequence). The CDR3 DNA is TGTGCCAGCAGCAAACACGCTGAAGCTTTCTTT. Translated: CASSKHAEAFF. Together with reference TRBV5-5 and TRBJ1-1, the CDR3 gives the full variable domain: DAGVTQSPTHLIKTRGQQVTLRCSPISGHKSVSWYQQVLGQGPQFIFQYYEKEERGRGNFPDRFSARQFPNYSSELNVNALLLGDSALYLCASSKHAEAFFGQGTRLTVV.

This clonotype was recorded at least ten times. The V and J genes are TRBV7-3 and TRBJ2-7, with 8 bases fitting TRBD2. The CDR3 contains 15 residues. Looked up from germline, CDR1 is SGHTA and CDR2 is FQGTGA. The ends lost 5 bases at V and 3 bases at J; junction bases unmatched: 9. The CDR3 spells CASSPSGGGHYEQYF. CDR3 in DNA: TGTGCCAGCAGCCCCTCGGGGGGGGGGCACTACGAGCAGTACTTC.

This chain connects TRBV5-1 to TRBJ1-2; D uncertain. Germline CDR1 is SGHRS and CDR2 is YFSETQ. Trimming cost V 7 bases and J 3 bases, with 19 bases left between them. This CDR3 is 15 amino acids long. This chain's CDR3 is CASGPGTRVDYGYTF. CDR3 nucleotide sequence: TGCGCCAGCGGCCCGGGCACCCGTGTGGACTATGGCTACACCTTC.

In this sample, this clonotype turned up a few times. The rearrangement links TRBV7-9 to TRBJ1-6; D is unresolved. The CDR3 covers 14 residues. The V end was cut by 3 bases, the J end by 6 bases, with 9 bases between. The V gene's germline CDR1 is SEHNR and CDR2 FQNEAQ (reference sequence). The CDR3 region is CASSLILSNSPLHF. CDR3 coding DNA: TGTGCCAGCAGCTTGATCCTGAGTAATTCACCCCTCCACTTT. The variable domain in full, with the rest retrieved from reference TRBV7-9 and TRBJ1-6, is DTGVSQNPRHKITKRGQNVTFRCDPISEHNRLYWYRQTLGQGPEFLTYFQNEAQLEKSRLLSDRFSAERPKGSFSTLEIQRTEQGDSAMYLCASSLILSNSPLHFGNGTRLTVT.